The rows below give T cell receptor beta chains drawn from one sample of a study of cytomegalovirus exposure and HLA in healthy donors. Using immunoSEQ multiplex PCR, the repertoire was profiled, and TCRdb retains in-frame clones only, with some absent. The repertoire has 250,000 to 350,000 clones, roughly 80% of them found once; the top ten carry 0.3% to 0.35%. The sequenced sample consisted of PBMCs. The receptors shown here come from a girl aged 2 to 9 in good health and CMV-seronegative. Both conserved end residues are part of each CDR3. Each record gives: J gene, V gene, CDR3 protein.

J gene: TRBJ1-1; V gene: TRBV2; CDR3 protein: CASSGNRDTEAFF
J gene: TRBJ2-4; V gene: TRBV5-4; CDR3 protein: CASSQDGRIGGQYF
J gene: TRBJ1-5; V gene: TRBV7-2; CDR3 protein: CASSLEGGDRQPQHF
J gene: TRBJ2-1; V gene: TRBV27; CDR3 protein: CASSFRNYNEQFF
J gene: TRBJ2-5; V gene: TRBV28; CDR3 protein: CASSLWETGVETQYF
J gene: TRBJ2-5; V gene: TRBV11-2; CDR3 protein: CASSPDSLLETQYF
J gene: TRBJ1-2; V gene: TRBV5-4; CDR3 protein: CASSRGQGAYGYTF
J gene: TRBJ2-7; V gene: TRBV5-4; CDR3 protein: CASSGASYEQYF
J gene: TRBJ2-6; V gene: TRBV5-1; CDR3 protein: CASSALGSPAGANVLTF
J gene: TRBJ1-5; V gene: TRBV28; CDR3 protein: CASSLRTLYSNQPQHF
J gene: TRBJ2-5; V gene: TRBV12-5; CDR3 protein: CASGLGTVETQYF
J gene: TRBJ2-3; V gene: TRBV30; CDR3 protein: CAWSAGGGGDTQYF
J gene: TRBJ2-4; V gene: TRBV4-1; CDR3 protein: CASSQASYPTGGPKNIQYF
J gene: TRBJ1-5; V gene: TRBV15; CDR3 protein: CATSPNPESQPQHF
J gene: TRBJ2-1; V gene: TRBV2; CDR3 protein: CASSDRAGARNEQFF
J gene: TRBJ1-5; V gene: TRBV15; CDR3 protein: CATSKDRGQPQHF
J gene: TRBJ2-1; V gene: TRBV9; CDR3 protein: CASSPRTSGGAYYNEQFF
J gene: TRBJ1-4; V gene: TRBV23-1; CDR3 protein: CASSHRTGVNEKLFF
J gene: TRBJ1-5; V gene: TRBV28; CDR3 protein: CASSFSAGSNQPQHF
J gene: TRBJ2-5; V gene: TRBV4-1; CDR3 protein: CASSHPSAGGKGLETQYF
J gene: TRBJ1-4; V gene: TRBV7-9; CDR3 protein: CASSARPGTGTEKLFF
J gene: TRBJ2-5; V gene: TRBV30; CDR3 protein: CAWSVRLAAQETQYF
J gene: TRBJ1-1; V gene: TRBV7-8; CDR3 protein: CASSLGVPHEAFF